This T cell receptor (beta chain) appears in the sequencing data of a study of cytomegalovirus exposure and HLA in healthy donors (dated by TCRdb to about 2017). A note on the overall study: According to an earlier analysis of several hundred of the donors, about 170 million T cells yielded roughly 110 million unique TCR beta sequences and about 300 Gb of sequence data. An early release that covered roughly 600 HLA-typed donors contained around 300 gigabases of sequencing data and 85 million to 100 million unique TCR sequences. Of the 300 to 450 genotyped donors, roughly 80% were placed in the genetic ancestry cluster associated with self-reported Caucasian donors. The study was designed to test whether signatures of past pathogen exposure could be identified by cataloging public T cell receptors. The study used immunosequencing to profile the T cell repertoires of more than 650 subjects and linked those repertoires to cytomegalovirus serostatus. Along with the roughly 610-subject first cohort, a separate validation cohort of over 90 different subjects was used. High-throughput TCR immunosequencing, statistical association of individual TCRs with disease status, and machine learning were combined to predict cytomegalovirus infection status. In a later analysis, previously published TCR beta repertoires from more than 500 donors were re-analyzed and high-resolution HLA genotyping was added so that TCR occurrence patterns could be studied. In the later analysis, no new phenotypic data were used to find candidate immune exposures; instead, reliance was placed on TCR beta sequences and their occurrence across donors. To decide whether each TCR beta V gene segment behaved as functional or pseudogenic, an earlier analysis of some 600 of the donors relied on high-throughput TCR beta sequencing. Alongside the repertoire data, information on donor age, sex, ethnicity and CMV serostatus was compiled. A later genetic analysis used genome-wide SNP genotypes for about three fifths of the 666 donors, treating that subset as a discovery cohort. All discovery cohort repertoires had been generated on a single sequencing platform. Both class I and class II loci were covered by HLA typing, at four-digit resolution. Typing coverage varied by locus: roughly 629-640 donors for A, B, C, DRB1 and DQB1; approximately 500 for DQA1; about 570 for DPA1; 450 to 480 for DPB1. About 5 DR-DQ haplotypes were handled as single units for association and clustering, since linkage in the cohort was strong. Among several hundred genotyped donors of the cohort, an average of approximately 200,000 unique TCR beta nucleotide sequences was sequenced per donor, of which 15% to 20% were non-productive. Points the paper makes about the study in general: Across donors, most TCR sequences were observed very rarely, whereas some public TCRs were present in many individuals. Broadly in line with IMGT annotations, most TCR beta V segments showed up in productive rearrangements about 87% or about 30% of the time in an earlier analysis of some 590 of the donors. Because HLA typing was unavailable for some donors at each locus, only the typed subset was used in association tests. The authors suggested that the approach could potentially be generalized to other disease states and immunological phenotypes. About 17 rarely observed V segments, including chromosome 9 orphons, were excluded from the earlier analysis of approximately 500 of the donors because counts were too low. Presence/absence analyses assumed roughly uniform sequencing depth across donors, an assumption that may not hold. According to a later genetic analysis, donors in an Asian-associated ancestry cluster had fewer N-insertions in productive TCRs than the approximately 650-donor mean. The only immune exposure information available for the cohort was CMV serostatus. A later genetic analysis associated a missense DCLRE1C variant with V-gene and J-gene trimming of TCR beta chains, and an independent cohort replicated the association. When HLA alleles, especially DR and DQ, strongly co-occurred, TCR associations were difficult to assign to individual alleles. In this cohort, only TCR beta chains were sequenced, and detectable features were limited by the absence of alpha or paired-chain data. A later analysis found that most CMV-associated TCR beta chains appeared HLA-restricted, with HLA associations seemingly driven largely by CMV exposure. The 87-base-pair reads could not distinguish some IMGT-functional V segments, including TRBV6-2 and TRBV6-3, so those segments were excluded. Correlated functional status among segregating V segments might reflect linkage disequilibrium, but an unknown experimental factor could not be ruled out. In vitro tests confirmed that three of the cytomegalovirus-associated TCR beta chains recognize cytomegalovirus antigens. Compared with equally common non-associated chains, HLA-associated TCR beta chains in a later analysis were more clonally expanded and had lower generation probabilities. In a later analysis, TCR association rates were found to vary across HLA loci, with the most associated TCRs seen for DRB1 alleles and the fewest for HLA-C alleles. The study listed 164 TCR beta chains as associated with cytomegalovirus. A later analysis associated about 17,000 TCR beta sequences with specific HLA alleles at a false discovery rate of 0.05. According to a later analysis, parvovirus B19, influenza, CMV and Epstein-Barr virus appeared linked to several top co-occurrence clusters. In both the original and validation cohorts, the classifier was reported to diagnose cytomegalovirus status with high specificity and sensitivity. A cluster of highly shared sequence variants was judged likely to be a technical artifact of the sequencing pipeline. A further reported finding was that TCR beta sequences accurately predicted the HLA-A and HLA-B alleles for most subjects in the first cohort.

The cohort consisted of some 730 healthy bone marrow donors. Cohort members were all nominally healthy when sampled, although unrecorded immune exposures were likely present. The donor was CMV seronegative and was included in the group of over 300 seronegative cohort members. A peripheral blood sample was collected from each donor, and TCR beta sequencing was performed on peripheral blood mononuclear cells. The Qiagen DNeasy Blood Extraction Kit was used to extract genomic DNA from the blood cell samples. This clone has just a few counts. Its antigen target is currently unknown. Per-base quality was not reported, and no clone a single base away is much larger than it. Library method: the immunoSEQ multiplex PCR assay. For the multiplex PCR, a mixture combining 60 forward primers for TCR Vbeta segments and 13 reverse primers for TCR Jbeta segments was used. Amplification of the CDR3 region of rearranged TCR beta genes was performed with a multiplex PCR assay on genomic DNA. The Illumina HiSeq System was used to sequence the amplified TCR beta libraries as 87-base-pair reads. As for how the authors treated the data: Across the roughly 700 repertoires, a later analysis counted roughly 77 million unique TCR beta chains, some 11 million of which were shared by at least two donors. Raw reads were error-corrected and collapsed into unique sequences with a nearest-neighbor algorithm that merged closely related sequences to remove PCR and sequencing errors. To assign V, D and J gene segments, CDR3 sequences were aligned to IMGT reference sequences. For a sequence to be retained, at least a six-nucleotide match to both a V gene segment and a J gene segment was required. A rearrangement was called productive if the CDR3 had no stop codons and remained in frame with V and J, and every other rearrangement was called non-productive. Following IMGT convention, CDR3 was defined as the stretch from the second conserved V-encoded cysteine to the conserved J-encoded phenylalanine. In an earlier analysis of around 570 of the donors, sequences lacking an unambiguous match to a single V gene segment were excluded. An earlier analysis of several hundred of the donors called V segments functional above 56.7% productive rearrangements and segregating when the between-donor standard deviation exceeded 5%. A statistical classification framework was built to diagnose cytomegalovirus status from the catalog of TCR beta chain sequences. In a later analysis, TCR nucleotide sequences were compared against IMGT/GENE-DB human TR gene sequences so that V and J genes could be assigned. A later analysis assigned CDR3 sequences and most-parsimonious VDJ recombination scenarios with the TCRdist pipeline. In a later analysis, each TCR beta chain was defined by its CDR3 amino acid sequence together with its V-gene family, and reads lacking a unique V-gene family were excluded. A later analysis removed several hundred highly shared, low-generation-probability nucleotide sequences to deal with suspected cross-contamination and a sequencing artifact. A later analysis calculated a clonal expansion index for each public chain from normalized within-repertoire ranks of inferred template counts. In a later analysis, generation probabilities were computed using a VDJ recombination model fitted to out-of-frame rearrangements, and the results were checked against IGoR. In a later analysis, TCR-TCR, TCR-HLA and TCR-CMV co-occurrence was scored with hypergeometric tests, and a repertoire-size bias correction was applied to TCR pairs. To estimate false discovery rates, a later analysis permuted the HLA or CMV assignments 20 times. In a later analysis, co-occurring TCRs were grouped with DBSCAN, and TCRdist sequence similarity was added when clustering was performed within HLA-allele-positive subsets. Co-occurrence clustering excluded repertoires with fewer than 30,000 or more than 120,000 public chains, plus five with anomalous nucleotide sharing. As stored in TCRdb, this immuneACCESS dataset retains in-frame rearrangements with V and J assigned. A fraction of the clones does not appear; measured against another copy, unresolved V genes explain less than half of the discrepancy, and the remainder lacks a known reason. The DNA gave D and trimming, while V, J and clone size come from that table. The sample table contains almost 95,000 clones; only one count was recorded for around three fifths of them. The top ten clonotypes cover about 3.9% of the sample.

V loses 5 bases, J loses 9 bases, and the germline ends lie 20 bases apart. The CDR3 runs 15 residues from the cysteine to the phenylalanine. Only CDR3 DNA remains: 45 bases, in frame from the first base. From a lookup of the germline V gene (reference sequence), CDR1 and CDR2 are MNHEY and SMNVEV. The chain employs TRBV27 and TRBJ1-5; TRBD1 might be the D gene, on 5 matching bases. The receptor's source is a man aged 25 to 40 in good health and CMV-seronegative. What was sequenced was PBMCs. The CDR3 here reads CASSTTGHRFWPQHF. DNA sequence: TGTGCCAGCAGTACGACTGGACACCGGTTTTGGCCCCAGCATTTT.